This T cell receptor beta chain was identified during a study of cytomegalovirus exposure and HLA in healthy donors. In this sample, this clone turned up a few times. The antigen remains undetermined. Study results and limitations: The study reported that TCR beta sequences accurately predicted HLA-A and HLA-B alleles in most subjects. The authors excluded some V segments, including TRBV6-2 and TRBV6-3, as indistinguishable.

Donors consisted of healthy bone marrow donors. PCR involved 60 Vbeta and 13 Jbeta primers. Sequenced by immunoSEQ multiplex PCR; TCRdb stores in-frame clones only, minus some. This table holds about 110,000 clones, over 60% found once. Germline-derived CDR1 and CDR2 are MRHNA and SNTAGT. V was clipped by 4 bases and J by 6 bases; unmatched bases: 2. This CDR3 region has 15 residues. The specimen was PBMCs. The V call is TRBV6-4, the J call TRBJ2-1; 14 positions match TRBD2. This clonotype was sampled from a man aged 25-45 years in good health and CMV-seropositive. CDR3 DNA: TGTGCCAGCAGTGCAGGGACTAGCGGGGGCAATGAGCAGTTCTTC. Its protein is CASSAGTSGGNEQFF.